This T cell receptor (beta chain) was retrieved from a study of blood T cells in healthy people across ages. The authors ran a second PCR of roughly 6 to 12 cycles using a sample-barcoded 5' primer and a J-beta primer mix. A template-switch adaptor containing 12 random nucleotides labeled each cDNA molecule. TCRdb reprocessed the 5' RACE reads via MiXCR and lists one record per CDR3 protein. The sample lists hundreds of thousands of distinct CDR3 sequences; around 45% were seen once. This CDR3 spans 19 amino acids. The V gene end was trimmed by 1 base and the J gene end by 0 bases; junction bases not matched to a gene: 11. The germline gives CDR1 LGHNA, CDR2 YSLEER.

The sample taken for sequencing was blood. V and J are TRBV4-3 and TRBJ2-3; TRBD2 aligns across 9 bases. This sequence originates from a man in his 60s in good health. CDR3 amino acids: CASSQGRRAGGQSTDTQYF. CDR3 nucleotides: TGCGCCAGCAGCCAAGGCCGAAGGGCGGGGGGGCAGAGCACAGATACGCAGTATTTT.